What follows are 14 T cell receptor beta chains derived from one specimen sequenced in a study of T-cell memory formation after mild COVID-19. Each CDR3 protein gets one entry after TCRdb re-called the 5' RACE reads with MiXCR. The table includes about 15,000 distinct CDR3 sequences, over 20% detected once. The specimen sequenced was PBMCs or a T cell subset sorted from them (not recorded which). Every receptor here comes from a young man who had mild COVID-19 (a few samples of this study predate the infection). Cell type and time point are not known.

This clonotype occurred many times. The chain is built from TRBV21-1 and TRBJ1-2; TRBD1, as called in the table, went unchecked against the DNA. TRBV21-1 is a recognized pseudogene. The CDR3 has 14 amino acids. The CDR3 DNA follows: TGTGCCAGCAGACAGGGTTTGGTGGATGATGGCTACACCTTC. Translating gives CASRQGLVDDGYTF.

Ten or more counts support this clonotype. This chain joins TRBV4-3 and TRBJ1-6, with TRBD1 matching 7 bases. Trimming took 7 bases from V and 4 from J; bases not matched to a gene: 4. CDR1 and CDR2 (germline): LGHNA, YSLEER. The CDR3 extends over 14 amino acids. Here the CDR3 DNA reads TGCGCCAGCACTCCGGGACAGTATAATTCACCCCTCCACTTT. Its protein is CASTPGQYNSPLHF.

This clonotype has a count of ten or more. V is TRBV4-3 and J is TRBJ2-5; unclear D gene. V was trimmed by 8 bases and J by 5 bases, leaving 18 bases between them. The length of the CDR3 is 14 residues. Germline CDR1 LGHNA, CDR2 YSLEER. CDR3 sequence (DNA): TGCGCCAGCGGATCTCGCTTCGTAGTTGAGACCCAGTACTTC. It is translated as CASGSRFVVETQYF.

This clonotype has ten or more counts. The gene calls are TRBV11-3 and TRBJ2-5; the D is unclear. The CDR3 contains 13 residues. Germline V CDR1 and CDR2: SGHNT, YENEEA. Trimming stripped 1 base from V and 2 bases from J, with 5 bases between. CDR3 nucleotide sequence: TGTGCCAGCAGCTTAGCCGATCAAGAGACCCAGTACTTC. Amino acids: CASSLADQETQYF.

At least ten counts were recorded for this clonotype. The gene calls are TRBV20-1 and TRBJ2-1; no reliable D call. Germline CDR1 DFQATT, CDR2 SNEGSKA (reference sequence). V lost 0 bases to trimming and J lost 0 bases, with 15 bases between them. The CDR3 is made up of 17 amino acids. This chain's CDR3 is CSAREDNRPISYNEQFF. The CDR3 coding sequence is TGCAGTGCTAGAGAAGATAACCGACCGATCTCCTACAATGAGCAGTTCTTC.

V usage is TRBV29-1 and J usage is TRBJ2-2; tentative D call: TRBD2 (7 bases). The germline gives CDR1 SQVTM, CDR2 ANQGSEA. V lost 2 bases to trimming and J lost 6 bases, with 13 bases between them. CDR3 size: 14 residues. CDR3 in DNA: TGCAGCGTTGAACAGGGGAGGGGGTCCGGGGAGCTGTTTTTT. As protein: CSVEQGRGSGELFF.

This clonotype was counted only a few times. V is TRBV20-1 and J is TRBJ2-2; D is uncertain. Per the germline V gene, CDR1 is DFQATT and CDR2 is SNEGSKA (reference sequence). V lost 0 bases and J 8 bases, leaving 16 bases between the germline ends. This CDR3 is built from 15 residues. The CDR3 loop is CSAREAGGRLGELFF. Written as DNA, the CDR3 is TGCAGTGCTAGAGAGGCAGGTGGCAGGCTAGGGGAGCTGTTTTTT.

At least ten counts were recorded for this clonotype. The CDR3 region is CAISDNGYEQYV. The CDR3 bases are TGTGCCATCAGTGACAACGGATACGAGCAGTACGTC. The rearrangement links TRBV10-3 to TRBJ2-7; D gene uncertain. Germline assignment: CDR1 ENHRY and CDR2 SYGVKD. The CDR3 loop spans 12 amino acids. V dropped 3 bases and J dropped 4 bases, with 7 bases sitting between them.

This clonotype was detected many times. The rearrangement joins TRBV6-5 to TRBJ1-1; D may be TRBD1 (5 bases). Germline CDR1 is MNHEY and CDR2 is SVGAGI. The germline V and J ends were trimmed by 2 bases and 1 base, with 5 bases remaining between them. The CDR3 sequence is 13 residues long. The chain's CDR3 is CASSYGGNTEAFF. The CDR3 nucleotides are TGTGCCAGCAGTTACGGGGGGAACACTGAAGCTTTCTTT.

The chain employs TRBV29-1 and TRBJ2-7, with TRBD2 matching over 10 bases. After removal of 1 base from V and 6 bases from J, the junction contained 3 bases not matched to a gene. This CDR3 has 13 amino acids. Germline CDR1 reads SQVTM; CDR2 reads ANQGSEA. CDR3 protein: CSVEGQRGGEQYF. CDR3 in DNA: TGCAGCGTTGAAGGCCAGCGGGGGGGCGAGCAGTACTTC.

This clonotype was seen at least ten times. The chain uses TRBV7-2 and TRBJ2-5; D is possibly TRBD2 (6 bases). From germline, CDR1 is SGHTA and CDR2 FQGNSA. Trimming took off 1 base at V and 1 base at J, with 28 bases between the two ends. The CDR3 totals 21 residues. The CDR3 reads CASSLGIYPNDFRDFQETQYF. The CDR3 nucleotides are TGTGCCAGCAGCTTAGGGATTTATCCAAACGACTTCCGGGACTTCCAAGAGACCCAGTACTTC.

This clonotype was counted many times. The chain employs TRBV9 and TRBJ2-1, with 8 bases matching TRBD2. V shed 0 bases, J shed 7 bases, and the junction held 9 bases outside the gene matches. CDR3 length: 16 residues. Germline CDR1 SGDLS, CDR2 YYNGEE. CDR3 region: CASSVGRGGPWNEQFF. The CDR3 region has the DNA TGTGCCAGCAGCGTAGGACGGGGGGGGCCGTGGAATGAGCAGTTCTTC.

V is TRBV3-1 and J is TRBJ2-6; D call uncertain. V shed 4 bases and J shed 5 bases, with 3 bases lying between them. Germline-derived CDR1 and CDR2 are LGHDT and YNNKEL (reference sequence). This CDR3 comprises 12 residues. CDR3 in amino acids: CASSPRANVLTF. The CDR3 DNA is TGTGCCAGCAGCCCTAGGGCCAACGTCCTGACTTTC.

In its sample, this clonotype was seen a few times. The CDR3 nucleotides read TGTGCCAGCAGAATGTTGAACTCCTACGAGCAGTACTTC. Its protein product is CASRMLNSYEQYF. V and J are TRBV27 and TRBJ2-7; D gene ambiguous. Germline V gives CDR1 MNHEY, CDR2 SMNVEV (reference sequence). This CDR3 comprises 13 residues. With 6 bases removed from V and 0 bases from J, the gap between germline ends came to 9 bases.